The 3 T cell receptor beta chains in this list originate from one sample, sequenced in a study of T cell responses to AZD1222 COVID-19 vaccine. Method: immunoSEQ multiplex PCR; TCRdb's copy keeps in-frame clones and lacks some. This table holds some 150,000 clones, approximately 90% found once. The input for sequencing was peripheral blood, taken on day 0 of AZD1222 vaccination. The source is an adult in good health.

The chain combines TRBV6-5 with TRBJ1-2; a weak D match, TRBD1 (5 bases). Germline V gene data show CDR1 as MNHEY and CDR2 as SVGAGI. Trimming removed 9 bases at V and 3 bases at J, with 17 bases between. CDR3 length: 14 residues. The CDR3 region is CASFGGTAYYGYTF. DNA of the CDR3: TGTGCCAGTTTTGGGGGGACCGCTTACTATGGCTACACCTTC.

This clone occurred once. The chain is built from TRBV28 and TRBJ2-7, with 16 bases lining up with TRBD2. Per germline, CDR1 MDHEN and CDR2 SYDVKM. The V and J ends lost 5 bases and 2 bases, in that order; junction bases with no gene match: 6. The CDR3 is 17 amino acids. The CDR3 reads CASSGTSGRAHTYEQYF. In DNA form, the CDR3 reads TGTGCCAGCAGTGGGACTAGCGGGAGGGCCCATACCTACGAGCAGTACTTC.

The table lists this clone with a count of one. The J gene is TRBJ1-5, the V gene TRBV6-2 or TRBV6-3; 10 bases align to TRBD1. This CDR3 has 17 residues. V lost 4 bases, J lost 5 bases, and 11 bases stayed unmatched. The V gene's germline CDR1 is MNHEY and CDR2 SVGEGT. The CDR3 sequence is CASSSPWGQGFDQPQHF. The CDR3 bases are TGTGCCAGCAGTTCCCCGTGGGGACAGGGGTTTGATCAGCCCCAGCATTTT.